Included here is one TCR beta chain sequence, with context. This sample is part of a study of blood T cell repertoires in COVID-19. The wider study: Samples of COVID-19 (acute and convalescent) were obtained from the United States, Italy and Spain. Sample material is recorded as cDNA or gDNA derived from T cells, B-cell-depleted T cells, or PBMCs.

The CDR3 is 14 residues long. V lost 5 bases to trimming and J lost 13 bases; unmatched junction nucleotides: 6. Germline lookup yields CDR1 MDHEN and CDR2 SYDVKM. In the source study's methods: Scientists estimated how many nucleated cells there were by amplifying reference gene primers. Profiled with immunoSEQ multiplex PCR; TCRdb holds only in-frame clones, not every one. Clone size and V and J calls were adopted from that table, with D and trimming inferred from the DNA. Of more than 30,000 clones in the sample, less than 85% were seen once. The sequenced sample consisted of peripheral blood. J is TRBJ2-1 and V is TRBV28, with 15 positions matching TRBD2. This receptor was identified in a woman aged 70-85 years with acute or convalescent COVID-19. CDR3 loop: CASSRRGLAGGQFF. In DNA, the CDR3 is TGTGCCAGCAGTCGGCGGGGACTAGCGGGAGGACAGTTCTTC.